This TCR beta chain was identified during a study of identical twins. Findings and caveats of the study: Whereas memory repertoires showed no such difference, abundant cord blood beta clonotypes carried fewer insertions. Researchers reported weaker excess twin sharing in beta out-of-frame sequences. These conclusions were based on statistical analysis (cross-sectional, not following the same donors).

A note on this clonotype: The antigen remains undetermined.

Unmatched junction bases numbered 12, after V lost 1 base and J lost 3 bases. The V gene's germline CDR1 is SGHVS and CDR2 FNYEAQ. CDR3 length: 17 residues. Template switching (which added a universal primer site) was used, and cDNA carried unique molecular identifiers. TCRdb re-called the 5' RACE reads with MiXCR, one entry per CDR3 protein. The sample lists some 600,000 distinct CDR3 sequences, less than 9% seen once, with 1.5% to 2% in the top ten. These data also formed part of another study, on yellow fever vaccine responses in identical twins.

This chain links TRBV7-6 with TRBJ2-7; 7 bases line up with TRBD1. This TCR came from a woman younger than 35 in good health. The specimen was PBMCs. This chain's CDR3 is CASSLELGIRDSYEQYF. The CDR3 DNA is TGTGCCAGCAGCTTAGAACTGGGGATCCGGGACAGCTACGAGCAGTACTTC.